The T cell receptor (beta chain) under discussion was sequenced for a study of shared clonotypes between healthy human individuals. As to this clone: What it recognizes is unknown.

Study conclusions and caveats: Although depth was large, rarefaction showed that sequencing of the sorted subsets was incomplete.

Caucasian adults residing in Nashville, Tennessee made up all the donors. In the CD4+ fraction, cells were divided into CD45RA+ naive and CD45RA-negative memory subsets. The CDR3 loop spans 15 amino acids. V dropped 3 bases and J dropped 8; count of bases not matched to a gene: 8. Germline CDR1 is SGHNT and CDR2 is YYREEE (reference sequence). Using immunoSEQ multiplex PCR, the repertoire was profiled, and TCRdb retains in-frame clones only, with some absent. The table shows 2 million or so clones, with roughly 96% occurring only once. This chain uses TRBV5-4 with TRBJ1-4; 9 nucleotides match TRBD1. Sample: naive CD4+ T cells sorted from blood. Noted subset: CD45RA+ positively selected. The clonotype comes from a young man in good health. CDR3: CASSYVDRGREKLFF. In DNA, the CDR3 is TGTGCCAGCAGCTACGTGGACAGGGGCAGGGAAAAACTGTTTTTT.